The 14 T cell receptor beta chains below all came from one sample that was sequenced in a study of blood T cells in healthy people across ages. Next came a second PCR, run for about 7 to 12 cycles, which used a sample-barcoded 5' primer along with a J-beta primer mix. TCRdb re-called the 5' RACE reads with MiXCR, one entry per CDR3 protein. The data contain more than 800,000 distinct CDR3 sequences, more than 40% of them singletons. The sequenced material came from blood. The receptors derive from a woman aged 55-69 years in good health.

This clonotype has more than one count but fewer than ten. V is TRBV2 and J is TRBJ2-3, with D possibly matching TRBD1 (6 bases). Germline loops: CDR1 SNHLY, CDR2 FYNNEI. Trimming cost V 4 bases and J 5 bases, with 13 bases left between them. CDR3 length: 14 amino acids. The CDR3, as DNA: TGTGCCAGCAGTGGGAAACAGGGAATAGATACGCAGTATTTT. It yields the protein CASSGKQGIDTQYF.

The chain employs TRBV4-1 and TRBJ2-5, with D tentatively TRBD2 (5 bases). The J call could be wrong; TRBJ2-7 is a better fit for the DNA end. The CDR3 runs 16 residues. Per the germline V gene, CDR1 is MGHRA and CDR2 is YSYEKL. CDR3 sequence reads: CASSQDLVWTGYEQYF. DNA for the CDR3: TGCGCCAGCAGCCAAGATCTGGTTTGGACGGGGTACGAGCAGTACTTC.

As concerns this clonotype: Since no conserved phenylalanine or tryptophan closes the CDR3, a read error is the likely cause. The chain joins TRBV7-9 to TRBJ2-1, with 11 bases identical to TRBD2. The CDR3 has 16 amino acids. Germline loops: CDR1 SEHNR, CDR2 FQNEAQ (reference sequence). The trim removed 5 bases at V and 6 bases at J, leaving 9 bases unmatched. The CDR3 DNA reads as TGTGCCAGCAGCCCCCGACTAGCGGGATCCATCAATGAGCAGTTCCTC. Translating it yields CASSPRLAGSINEQFL.

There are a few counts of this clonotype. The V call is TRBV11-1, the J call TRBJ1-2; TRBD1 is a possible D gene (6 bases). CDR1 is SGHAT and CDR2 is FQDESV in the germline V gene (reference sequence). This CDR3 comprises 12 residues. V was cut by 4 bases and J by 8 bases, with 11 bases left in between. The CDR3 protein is CASSSGARGYTF. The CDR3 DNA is TGTGCCAGCAGCTCGGGGGCACGGGGCTACACCTTC. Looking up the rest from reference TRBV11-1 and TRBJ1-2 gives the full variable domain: EAEVAQSPRYKITEKSQAVAFWCDPISGHATLYWYRQILGQGPELLVQFQDESVVDDSQLPKDRFSAERLKGVDSTLKIQPAELGDSAMYLCASSSGARGYTFGSGTRLTVV.

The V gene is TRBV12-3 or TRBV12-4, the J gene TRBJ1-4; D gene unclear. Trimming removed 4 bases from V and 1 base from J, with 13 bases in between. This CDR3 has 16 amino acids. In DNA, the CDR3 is TGTGCCAGCAGTTCCGTGCCTGTCCGAACTAATGAAAAACTGTTTTTT. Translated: CASSSVPVRTNEKLFF.

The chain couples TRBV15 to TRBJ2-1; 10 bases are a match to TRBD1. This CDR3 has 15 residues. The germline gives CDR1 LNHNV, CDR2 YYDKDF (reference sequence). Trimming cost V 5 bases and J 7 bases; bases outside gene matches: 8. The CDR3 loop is CATSPGGTGANEQFF. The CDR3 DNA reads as TGTGCCACCAGCCCGGGCGGGACAGGGGCTAATGAGCAGTTCTTC.

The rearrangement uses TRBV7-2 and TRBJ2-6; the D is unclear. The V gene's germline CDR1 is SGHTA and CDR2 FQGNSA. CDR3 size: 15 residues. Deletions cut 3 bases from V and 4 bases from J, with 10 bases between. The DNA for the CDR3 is TGTGCCAGCAGCTTGTTACTCGGGGGGGCCAACGTCCTGACTTTC. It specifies CASSLLLGGANVLTF.

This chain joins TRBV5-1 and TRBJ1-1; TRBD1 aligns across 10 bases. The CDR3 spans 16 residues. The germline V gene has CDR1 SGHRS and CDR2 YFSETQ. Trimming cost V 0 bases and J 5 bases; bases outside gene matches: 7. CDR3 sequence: CASSLGVGTGVTEAFF. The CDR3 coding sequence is TGCGCCAGCAGCTTGGGCGTGGGGACAGGGGTTACTGAAGCTTTCTTT.

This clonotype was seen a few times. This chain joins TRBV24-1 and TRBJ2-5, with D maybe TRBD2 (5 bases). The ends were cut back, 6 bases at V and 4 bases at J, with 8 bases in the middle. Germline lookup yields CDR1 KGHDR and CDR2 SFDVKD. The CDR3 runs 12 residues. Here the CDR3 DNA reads TGTGCCACCAGTAAAGGAGGAGAGACCCAGTACTTC. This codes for CATSKGGETQYF.

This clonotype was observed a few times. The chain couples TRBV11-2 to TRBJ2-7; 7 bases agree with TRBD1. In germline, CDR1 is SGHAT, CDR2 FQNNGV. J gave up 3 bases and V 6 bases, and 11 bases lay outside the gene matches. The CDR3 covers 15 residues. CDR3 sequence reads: CASRDPGTVRYEQYF. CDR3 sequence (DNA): TGTGCCAGCAGAGACCCCGGGACAGTCCGCTACGAGCAGTACTTC.

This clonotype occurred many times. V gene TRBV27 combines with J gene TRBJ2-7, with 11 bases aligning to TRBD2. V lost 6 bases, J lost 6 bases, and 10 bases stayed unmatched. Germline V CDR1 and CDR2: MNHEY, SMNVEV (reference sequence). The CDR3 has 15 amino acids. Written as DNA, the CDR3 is TGTGCCAGCAGGGTAGTCGGGACTAGCGGTAGCGAGCAGTACTTC. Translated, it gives CASRVVGTSGSEQYF.

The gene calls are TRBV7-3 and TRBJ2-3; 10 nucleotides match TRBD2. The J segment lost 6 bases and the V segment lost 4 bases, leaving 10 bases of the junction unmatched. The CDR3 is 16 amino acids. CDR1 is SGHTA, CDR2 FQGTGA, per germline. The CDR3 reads CASSSPLAGVSDTQYF. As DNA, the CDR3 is TGTGCCAGCAGCTCGCCCCTAGCGGGAGTTTCTGATACGCAGTATTTT. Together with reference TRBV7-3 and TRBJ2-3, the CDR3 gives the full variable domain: GAGVSQTPSNKVTEKGKYVELRCDPISGHTALYWYRQSLGQGPEFLIYFQGTGAADDSGLPNDRFFAVRPEGSVSTLKIQRTERGDSAVYLCASSSPLAGVSDTQYFGPGTRLTVL.

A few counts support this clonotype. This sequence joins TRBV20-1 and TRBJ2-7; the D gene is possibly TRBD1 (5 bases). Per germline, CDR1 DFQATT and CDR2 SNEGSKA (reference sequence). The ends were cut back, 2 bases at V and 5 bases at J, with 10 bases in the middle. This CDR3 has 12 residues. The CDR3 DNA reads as TGCAGTGCTAGACAGGGCCGGGACGAGCAGTACTTC. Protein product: CSARQGRDEQYF.

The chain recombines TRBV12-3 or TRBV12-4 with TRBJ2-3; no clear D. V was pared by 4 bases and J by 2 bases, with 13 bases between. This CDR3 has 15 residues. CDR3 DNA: TGTGCCAGCAGTTCTACCGTCGTTAACACAGATACGCAGTATTTT. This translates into CASSSTVVNTDTQYF.